This TCR beta chain appears in the sequencing data of a study of blood T cells in healthy people across ages. Study summary: Researchers report that template switching captured about one barcoded beta molecule per two T cells.

Alongside a J-beta primer mix, a sample-barcoded 5' primer served in a second PCR lasting roughly 6 to 11 cycles. TCRdb re-analysed the 5' RACE reads in MiXCR, keeping a single row per CDR3 protein. The sample contains 800,000 or so distinct CDR3 sequences, less than 80% of which appear only once. Regarding the study as a whole: Long-lived donors had more naive CD4+ cells and higher diversity than aged donors. Per million T cells, TCR beta diversity dropped about linearly as age rose.

Germline CDR1 reads MDHEN; CDR2 reads SYDVKM. V gave up 4 bases and J gave up 8 bases, with 8 bases separating them. This CDR3 comprises 11 residues. With regard to this clonotype: Its antigen is still unknown.

The sequenced sample was blood. The receptor comes from a man aged 25 to 40 in good health. The chain carries TRBV28 and TRBJ1-2; D is unresolved. This CDR3 is CASSSVRGYTF. Written as DNA, the CDR3 is TGTGCCAGCAGTTCAGTCCGAGGCTACACCTTC.